This T cell receptor beta chain was captured in a study of T cells in Graves' hyperthyroidism and ophthalmopathy. CDR1 is SGHVS and CDR2 is FQNEAQ in the germline V gene. The CDR3 has 15 amino acids. The ends were cut back, 5 bases at V and 2 bases at J, with 14 bases in the middle. At least ten counts were recorded for this clonotype. No antigen is known for it. Using RNA transcripts as the source, TCR beta CDR3 regions were amplified. The primer set for the first-round RT-PCR of the TCR CDR3 was HTBI. TCRdb reprocessed the multiplex PCR reads with MiXCR, giving one entry per CDR3 protein. The repertoire holds fewer than 350,000 distinct CDR3 sequences, with nearly 15% as singletons. Study results and limitations: Most thyroid clonotypes that were expanded above 0.001 also turned up in blood.

The rearrangement links TRBV7-8 to TRBJ2-3; D perhaps matches TRBD2 (6 bases). The sequenced sample consisted of blood. This clonotype was sampled from a woman between 45 and 65 years old with Graves' hyperthyroidism that later progressed to Graves' ophthalmopathy. CDR3 nucleotide sequence: TGTGCCAGCAGCGCCTGGCGGGGAGCCACAGATACGCAGTATTTT. This codes for CASSAWRGATDTQYF.